This T cell receptor beta chain was recorded in a study of T cell responses to AZD1222 COVID-19 vaccine. Data came from immunoSEQ multiplex PCR; TCRdb stores just in-frame clones and leaves some out. Among 95,000 to 150,000 clones listed, 80% to 95% were seen once. For this clone: Its antigen is not known.

Study-level findings and limits: Vaccination with two AZD1222 doses was followed by a rise in Spike-specific TCR breadth and depth. Donors were largely white British and mainly female; clonal diversity was possibly underestimated. There were vaccine-associated CD4 TCRs across spike, dominant at 160-218 and 743-854.

CDR1 is MDHEN and CDR2 is SYDVKM in the germline V gene. The V segment lost 5 bases and the J segment 7 bases; nucleotides outside the gene matches: 9. The CDR3 runs to 14 residues. The input for sequencing was peripheral blood, taken 28 days after the second AZD1222 dose. The chain employs TRBV28 and TRBJ1-1, with 8 bases matching TRBD1. The clonotype was recovered from an adult who received the AZD1222 COVID-19 vaccine. CDR3 nucleotide sequence: TGTGCCAGCAGTACGACAGGGGTATTGGGTGAAGCTTTCTTT. This codes for CASSTTGVLGEAFF.